The 10 T cell receptor beta chains below all came from one sample that was sequenced in a study of radiotherapy plus CTLA-4 blockade in lung cancer. The data were produced by immunoSEQ multiplex PCR, yet TCRdb's version contains in-frame clones alone and is incomplete. This sample has about 51,000 clones, with 77% found just once. Sequencing was performed on peripheral blood, taken from a patient treated with radiotherapy plus ipilimumab. These receptors were taken from a human donor with non-small cell lung cancer whose response to radiotherapy plus ipilimumab could not be evaluated.

This chain uses TRBV19 with TRBJ1-2, with 9 bases aligning to TRBD1. The CDR3 covers 14 residues. Germline values: CDR1 LNHDA, CDR2 SQIVND (reference sequence). Unmatched junction bases numbered 5, after V lost 3 bases and J lost 6 bases. The CDR3 protein is CASSIRDRADGYTF. The CDR3 DNA reads as TGTGCCAGTAGTATCCGGGACAGGGCGGATGGCTACACCTTC.

The genes are TRBV6-5 and TRBJ1-6; D gene unclear. Trimming cost V 4 bases and J 14 bases, with 12 bases left between them. The germline gives CDR1 MNHEY, CDR2 SVGAGI. CDR3 length: 12 amino acids. In nucleotides, the CDR3 is TGTGCCAGCAGTTCCGGCGACGGGGCCCTCCACTTT. Its protein product is CASSSGDGALHF.

J is TRBJ1-3 and V is TRBV7-9; D is uncertain. Trimming took 1 base from V and 11 from J, leaving 6 bases between them. The germline CDR1 and CDR2 sequences are SEHNR and FQNEAQ (reference sequence). The CDR3 extends over 11 amino acids. This CDR3 is CASSLVSAIYF. CDR3 coding DNA: TGTGCCAGCAGCTTAGTATCGGCCATATATTTT.

This chain connects TRBV28 to TRBJ1-5, with 9 bases aligning to TRBD1. J was trimmed by 2 bases and V by 5 bases; bases with no gene match: 4. This CDR3 has 15 residues. Per the germline V gene, CDR1 is MDHEN and CDR2 is SYDVKM. The CDR3 DNA follows: TGTGCCAGCAGTCAGGGACAGGGAGGCAATCAGCCCCAGCATTTT. As protein: CASSQGQGGNQPQHF.

The gene calls are TRBV28 and TRBJ2-1, with 15 bases lining up with TRBD2. The CDR3 extends over 16 amino acids. J lost 9 bases, V lost 5 bases, and 8 bases had no gene match. Per the germline V gene, CDR1 is MDHEN and CDR2 is SYDVKM. The CDR3 DNA reads TGTGCCAGCAGTACTAGGACTAGCGGGGGGGCAGGTGAGCAGTTCTTC. As protein: CASSTRTSGGAGEQFF.

The genes are TRBV4-2 and TRBJ2-7; 8 bases match TRBD2. Trimming removed 0 bases from V and 5 bases from J; junction bases left unmatched: 9. CDR1 and CDR2 (germline): LGHNA, YNFKEQ. CDR3 size: 16 residues. The DNA of the CDR3 is TGTGCCAGCAGCCAAGATGCGACGGGGGGGCCCGACGAGCAGTACTTC. Amino acid sequence: CASSQDATGGPDEQYF.

This clone was seen a handful of times. The V gene is TRBV5-1, the J gene TRBJ2-5, with D unresolved. The CDR3 contains 11 residues. Germline-derived CDR1 and CDR2 are SGHRS and YFSETQ. V shed 3 bases and J shed 2 bases, with 2 bases lying between them. The DNA for the CDR3 is TGCGCCAGCAGCTCGCAAGAGACCCAGTACTTC. Translation: CASSSQETQYF.

The gene calls are TRBV7-6 and TRBJ2-7, with 7 bases aligning to TRBD1. This CDR3 is built from 14 residues. CDR1 SGHVS and CDR2 FNYEAQ come from the germline V gene. J was trimmed by 1 base and V by 4 bases; bases with no gene match: 4. This chain's CDR3 is CASSYRQGSYEQYF. The CDR3, as DNA: TGTGCCAGCAGCTACAGACAGGGTTCCTACGAGCAGTACTTC.

V usage is TRBV30 and J usage is TRBJ1-2, with 9 bases identical to TRBD1. The J segment lost 7 bases and the V segment lost 5 bases, leaving 11 bases of the junction unmatched. The germline CDR1 and CDR2 sequences are GTSNPN and SVGIG (reference sequence). This CDR3 is 14 amino acids long. In nucleotides, the CDR3 is TGTGCCTGGCATATTTTACAGGGGGCTGTTGGCTACACCTTC. This translates into CAWHILQGAVGYTF.

The chain has TRBV14 and TRBJ2-2; no definite D call. Germline V lookup: CDR1 SGHDN, CDR2 FVKESK. The ends were cut back, 0 bases at V and 7 bases at J, with 6 bases in the middle. The CDR3 has 13 amino acids. The CDR3 protein is CASSQDLGGELFF. The CDR3 nucleotides read TGTGCCAGCAGCCAAGATCTCGGCGGGGAGCTGTTTTTT.